This TCR beta chain is drawn from a study of graft-versus-host responses after intestinal transplantation. Germline V gene data show CDR1 as SGHRS and CDR2 as YFSETQ. V trimming: 1 base; J trimming: 0 bases; junction bases outside the gene matches: 1. The CDR3 is made up of 15 amino acids. Data came from immunoSEQ multiplex PCR; TCRdb stores just in-frame clones and leaves some out. The sample includes under 150,000 clones, around 90% seen only once; the top ten take approximately 0.17%. About this clone itself: Antigen: not known.

The sequences come from unstimulated CD4+ T cells sorted from spleen or lymph node cells, collected before intestinal transplant. This TCR was sampled from a human donor who received an intestinal transplant. The rearrangement links TRBV5-1 to TRBJ2-1, with 7 nucleotides matching TRBD2. The CDR3 DNA sequence: TGCGCCAGCAGCTTGCGGACTAGCTCCTACAATGAGCAGTTCTTC. This translates into CASSLRTSSYNEQFF. Together with reference TRBV5-1 and TRBJ2-1, the CDR3 gives the full variable domain: KAGVTQTPRYLIKTRGQQVTLSCSPISGHRSVSWYQQTPGQGLQFLFEYFSETQRNKGNFPGRFSGRQFSNSRSEMNVSTLELGDSALYLCASSLRTSSYNEQFFGPGTRLTVL.